The 20 T cell receptor beta chains presented below share a single source sample, sequenced in a study of post-analysis software for immune sequencing data. Study-level points and caveats: TRBV5-6, TRBV5-1 and TRBV20-1 belonged to a set of roughly 5 TRBV segments that were more frequent in patients than controls.

The authors incorporated unique molecular identifiers into the TCR beta cDNA libraries. Each CDR3 protein gets one entry after TCRdb re-called the PCR reads with MiXCR. Of about 460,000 distinct CDR3 sequences in the sample, 45% were seen once. Antigen specificity for these receptors is unknown. Sample: blood. These receptors came from a girl aged 5-17 years with multiple sclerosis.

CDR3 sequence reads: CASSTRGERETQYF. The CDR3 DNA reads as TGTGCCAGCAGTACCAGGGGAGAGAGGGAGACCCAGTACTTC. The chain combines TRBV28 with TRBJ2-5, with D possibly TRBD1 on 6 matching bases. Germline V gives CDR1 MDHEN, CDR2 SYDVKM. The CDR3 is made up of 14 amino acids. V was shortened by 5 bases and J by 5 bases, with 15 bases between the two germline ends.

CDR3 sequence: CATSRESPSSKTRELFF. The CDR3 DNA sequence: TGTGCCACCAGCAGAGAAAGTCCTAGCTCCAAAACCAGGGAGCTGTTTTTT. V is TRBV15 and J is TRBJ2-2; a weak D match, TRBD2 (5 bases). Germline loops: CDR1 LNHNV, CDR2 YYDKDF (reference sequence). The CDR3 spans 17 residues. With 0 bases removed from V and 9 bases from J, the gap between germline ends came to 20 bases.

This clonotype showed up just a few times. The genes are TRBV28 and TRBJ1-5; D might be TRBD1 (6 bases). Germline CDR1 MDHEN, CDR2 SYDVKM. The CDR3 totals 16 residues. The V end was cut by 5 bases, the J end by 2 bases, with 16 bases between. CDR3 nucleotides: TGTGCCAGCAGTAGGGACACGCCGTTAGGCAATCAGCCCCAGCATTTT. This translates into CASSRDTPLGNQPQHF.

The chain is built from TRBV29-1 and TRBJ2-5, with a tentative D call TRBD1 (6 bases). Matching the DNA end better, TRBJ2-7 makes the J call doubtful. In germline, CDR1 is SQVTM, CDR2 ANQGSEA. The CDR3 loop spans 13 amino acids. CDR3 residues: CSVGEGDAYEQYF. CDR3 bases: TGCAGCGTCGGAGAGGGGGATGCCTACGAGCAGTACTTC.

The V and J genes are TRBV28 and TRBJ2-4; 8 positions agree with TRBD1. The DNA end favors TRBJ2-7, so the J call may be wrong. The length of the CDR3 is 15 residues. Germline CDR1 is MDHEN and CDR2 is SYDVKM. CDR3 residues: CASSQSGTGRYEQYF. CDR3 DNA sequence: TGTGCCAGCAGTCAGTCCGGGACAGGCCGATACGAGCAGTACTTC.

V usage is TRBV7-2 and J usage is TRBJ1-5, with D unclear. CDR1 is SGHTA, CDR2 FQGNSA, per germline. Trimming took 2 bases from V and 4 from J, leaving 12 bases between them. The CDR3 runs to 15 residues. The DNA for the CDR3 is TGTGCCAGCAGCTTAATCCAAACAGAAAATCAGCCCCAGCATTTT. Translation gives CASSLIQTENQPQHF.

This chain connects TRBV6-2 or TRBV6-3 to TRBJ2-3; D possibly corresponds to TRBD1 (6 bases). Germline-derived CDR1 and CDR2 are MNHEY and SVGEGT. This CDR3 region has 15 residues. The germline V and J ends were trimmed by 6 bases and 2 bases, with 15 bases remaining between them. The CDR3, as DNA: TGTGCCAGCAGCTTTGACAGGAGGCCCACAGATACGCAGTATTTT. Amino acid sequence: CASSFDRRPTDTQYF.

The V call is TRBV6-5, the J call TRBJ1-1; no reliable D call. Germline CDR1 MNHEY, CDR2 SVGAGI. This CDR3 spans 11 amino acids. Trimming removed 8 bases from V and 0 bases from J, with 4 bases in between. The CDR3 nucleotides read TGTGCCAGCGGGATGAACACTGAAGCTTTCTTT. Translating gives CASGMNTEAFF.

The chain combines TRBV6-5 with TRBJ2-7, with D unresolved. Germline CDR1 MNHEY, CDR2 SVGAGI. V dropped 0 bases and J dropped 5 bases, with 5 bases sitting between them. The length of the CDR3 is 12 residues. CDR3: CASSYSGDEQYF. In nucleotides, the CDR3 is TGTGCCAGCAGTTACTCGGGCGACGAGCAGTACTTC.

V is TRBV12-3 or TRBV12-4 and J is TRBJ1-2, with D unclear. The CDR3 runs to 14 residues. Trimming shortened V by 4 bases and J by 6 bases, and 15 bases separated the two germline ends. CDR3 region: CASSYLPDVDGYTF. The CDR3 DNA sequence: TGTGCCAGCAGTTACCTCCCCGATGTTGATGGCTACACCTTC.

This clonotype came up a few times. V gene TRBV29-1 combines with J gene TRBJ1-1; 7 bases are a match to TRBD1. The CDR3 length is 15 residues. From germline, CDR1 is SQVTM and CDR2 ANQGSEA. V lost 2 bases to trimming and J lost 1 base; unmatched junction nucleotides: 7. This CDR3 is CSVETQGQGNTEAFF. The CDR3 coding sequence is TGCAGCGTTGAAACACAGGGGCAGGGGAACACTGAAGCTTTCTTT. Combining the CDR3 with reference TRBV29-1 and TRBJ1-1 gives the whole variable domain SAVISQKPSRDICQRGTSLTIQCQVDSQVTMMFWYRQQPGQSLTLIATANQGSEATYESGFVIDKFPISRPNLTFSTLTVSNMSPEDSSIYLCSVETQGQGNTEAFFGQGTRLTVV.

This clonotype was counted only a few times. J is TRBJ1-5 and V is TRBV9; possibly TRBD1 for D (5 bases). Germline loops: CDR1 SGDLS, CDR2 YYNGEE. Between the trimmed V and J ends, which lost 0 bases and 2 bases, there was a span of 9 bases. The CDR3 has 15 residues. This CDR3 reads CASSVDGAGNQPQHF. DNA of the CDR3: TGTGCCAGCAGCGTAGACGGGGCGGGCAATCAGCCCCAGCATTTT.

The chain employs TRBV4-1 and TRBJ2-3, with 7 bases that match TRBD2. The CDR3 has 15 amino acids. Germline V gives CDR1 MGHRA, CDR2 YSYEKL. V was clipped by 2 bases and J by 5 bases; unmatched bases: 7. CDR3 amino acids: CASSQQREYGDTQYF. DNA of the CDR3: TGCGCCAGCAGCCAACAGCGGGAATACGGAGATACGCAGTATTTT.

This chain links TRBV20-1 with TRBJ2-3, with TRBD2 matching 9 bases. The ends lost 0 bases at V and 0 bases at J; junction bases unmatched: 1. This CDR3 region has 15 residues. CDR1 is DFQATT, CDR2 SNEGSKA, per germline (reference sequence). Here the CDR3 reads CSARDSGGSTDTQYF. The CDR3 DNA reads TGCAGTGCTAGAGATAGCGGGGGAAGCACAGATACGCAGTATTTT.

The chain couples TRBV29-1 to TRBJ1-1; no reliable D call. Germline assignment: CDR1 SQVTM and CDR2 ANQGSEA. CDR3 length: 14 residues. Trimming stripped 1 base from V and 4 bases from J, with 13 bases between. The CDR3 loop reads CSVEVYGEGTEAFF. For the CDR3, the DNA is TGCAGCGTTGAAGTTTACGGCGAGGGCACTGAAGCTTTCTTT.

This clonotype was detected ten times or more. This chain joins TRBV4-2 and TRBJ2-7, with a weak D call TRBD2 (5 bases). From germline, CDR1 is LGHNA and CDR2 YNFKEQ. This CDR3 is built from 15 residues. Trimming shortened V by 4 bases and J by 4 bases, and 17 bases separated the two germline ends. The CDR3 loop is CASSPSPPWEYEQYF. The CDR3 nucleotides read TGTGCCAGCAGCCCTTCACCTCCTTGGGAGTACGAGCAGTACTTC.

The table lists this clonotype with a count of one. This chain uses TRBV4-2 with TRBJ1-2; no reliable D call. The germline V and J ends were trimmed by 0 bases and 8 bases, with 10 bases remaining between them. The germline V gene has CDR1 LGHNA and CDR2 YNFKEQ. This CDR3 contains 13 residues. CDR3 region: CASSQEIRRGYTF. The CDR3 region has the DNA TGTGCCAGCAGCCAAGAAATCAGGAGGGGCTACACCTTC.

The chain has TRBV29-1 and TRBJ2-7, with 10 bases aligning to TRBD2. The junction had 1 base not matched to a gene; V was cut back by 6 bases and J by 2 bases. Germline CDR1 reads SQVTM; CDR2 reads ANQGSEA. This CDR3 is 12 amino acids long. CDR3 bases: TGCAGCGTGAGCGGGAGGGCCTACGAGCAGTACTTC. It specifies CSVSGRAYEQYF.

The gene calls are TRBV5-1 and TRBJ2-5; 12 bases fit TRBD1. TRBJ2-7 explains the end of the DNA better; the J call may be wrong. The V gene's germline CDR1 is SGHRS and CDR2 YFSETQ. The CDR3 covers 17 residues. The CDR3 spells CASSLNLGTGGLYEQYF. The CDR3 DNA is TGCGCCAGCAGCTTGAATCTAGGGACAGGGGGCCTCTACGAGCAGTACTTC.

V and J are TRBV28 and TRBJ2-3; 7 bases align to TRBD1. Trimming cost V 5 bases and J 1 base; bases outside gene matches: 9. Per germline, CDR1 MDHEN and CDR2 SYDVKM. The CDR3 spans 16 residues. The CDR3 sequence: CASSPNRGLGTDTQYF. The CDR3 region has the DNA TGTGCCAGCAGTCCCAACAGGGGATTGGGCACAGATACGCAGTATTTT.